Detailed here is one TCR beta chain. This record belongs to a study of blood T cell repertoires in COVID-19. Background on the study: Whether acute or convalescent, the COVID-19 samples came from the United States, Italy and Spain. PBMCs, B-cell-depleted T cells, or T cells were the source of the cDNA or gDNA that made up the material.

In the original processing: Amplification of reference gene primers was used by the study to estimate nucleated cell counts. Produced via immunoSEQ multiplex PCR; TCRdb's table is partial and in-frame only. For V, J and clone size, that table is used; D and trimming come from the DNA. The data contain roughly 100,000 clones, about 78% of them singletons. The CDR3 covers 16 residues. J lost 3 bases, V lost 2 bases, and 8 bases had no gene match. Germline lookup yields CDR1 SGHTS and CDR2 YDEGEE. Material: peripheral blood. The sequence was collected from a man between 60 and 75 years old with active or convalescent COVID-19. The chain has TRBV5-8 and TRBJ2-3; TRBD1 agrees at 8 bases. The DNA for the CDR3 is TGTGCCAGCAGCTTTGATACAGGGGGTATGACAGATACGCAGTATTTT. This codes for CASSFDTGGMTDTQYF.